These T cell receptor beta chains were read from a single sample in a study of CD8 T cells in ankylosing spondylitis. MiXCR was run by TCRdb on the 5' RACE reads, yielding one entry per CDR3 protein. The table shows more than 150,000 distinct CDR3 sequences, with 15% to 20% occurring only once. Sequencing was performed on blood, either unsorted or a sorted T cell fraction (not recorded which). These receptors came from a male donor aged 10-29 years with ankylosing spondylitis or in good health (not recorded which). Each CDR3 is given without its conserved first and last residue. D genes are given only for firm matches.

cdr3_aa v_call d_call j_call
ASSFRLAYEQY TRBV12-3/TRBV12-4 . TRBJ2-7
ASSLAASTDTQY TRBV27 . TRBJ2-3
ASSYRGNYEAF TRBV6-2/TRBV6-3 . TRBJ1-1
ASSQEGRQETQY TRBV3-1 . TRBJ2-5
ATSDTTGSFPGYT TRBV24-1 . TRBJ1-2
SVRWHYEQY TRBV29-1 . TRBJ2-7
ASRWGRNTEAF TRBV12-3/TRBV12-4 . TRBJ1-1
ASSSDRDTEAF TRBV7-2 TRBD1 TRBJ1-1
ASSQDYTIPEQF TRBV4-2 . TRBJ2-1
ASSEWSLAGTTDTQY TRBV25-1 TRBD2 TRBJ2-3
ASSYSTSWDTQY TRBV6-2/TRBV6-3 . TRBJ2-3
ASSLTTEETQY TRBV5-1 . TRBJ2-5
SATPTSGPSNAYNEQF TRBV20-1 TRBD2 TRBJ2-1
ASSLTGEGQPQH TRBV6-1 TRBD1 TRBJ1-5
ASSYGDTDSPLH TRBV6-5 . TRBJ1-6
ASSLRETGFRQPQH TRBV5-6 TRBD1 TRBJ1-5
ASSLEMGGRNQETQY TRBV5-5 TRBD2 TRBJ2-5
ASRPQVLSYEQY TRBV12-3/TRBV12-4 . TRBJ2-7
ASSYGREADTQY TRBV6-5 TRBD2 TRBJ2-3